This T cell receptor beta chain came from a study of Graves' ophthalmopathy and Graves' hyperthyroidism. As for the study in general: Researchers obtained peripheral blood at initial diagnosis, before any treatment had begun. Study results and caveats: Most expanded thyroid clonotypes above 0.001 frequency also appeared in blood. This model predicted ophthalmopathy progression (sensitivity roughly 70%, specificity 72% to 85%).

Other autoimmune disease, uncontrolled infection, pregnancy and lactation led to exclusion. Notes on this clonotype: The antigen is not known.

RNA transcripts served as template for amplifying TCR beta CDR3 sequences. Amplification began with first-round RT-PCR using HTBI primers, then second-round multiplex PCR was performed. From the multiplex PCR reads, TCRdb called clonotypes with MiXCR, one entry per CDR3 protein. There are hundreds of thousands of distinct CDR3 sequences in the sample; around 40% occur only once, and approximately 46% lies in the top ten. Trimming pared 1 base from V and 0 bases from J, leaving 13 bases between. CDR3 length: 16 residues. Germline V gene lookup returns CDR1 LNHNV and CDR2 YYDKDF (reference sequence). The rearrangement links TRBV15 to TRBJ2-7, with a tentative D call TRBD2 (5 bases). The sequence derives from an adult man with Graves' ophthalmopathy. Input material: peripheral blood. CDR3 coding DNA: TGTGCCACCAGCAGAGTGCTTCTGGGGAGCTCCTACGAGCAGTACTTC. Protein sequence: CATSRVLLGSSYEQYF. Together with reference TRBV15 and TRBJ2-7, the CDR3 gives the full variable domain: DAMVIQNPRYQVTQFGKPVTLSCSQTLNHNVMYWYQQKSSQAPKLLFHYYDKDFNNEADTPDNFQSRRPNTSFCFLDIRSPGLGDTAMYLCATSRVLLGSSYEQYFGPGTRLTVT.